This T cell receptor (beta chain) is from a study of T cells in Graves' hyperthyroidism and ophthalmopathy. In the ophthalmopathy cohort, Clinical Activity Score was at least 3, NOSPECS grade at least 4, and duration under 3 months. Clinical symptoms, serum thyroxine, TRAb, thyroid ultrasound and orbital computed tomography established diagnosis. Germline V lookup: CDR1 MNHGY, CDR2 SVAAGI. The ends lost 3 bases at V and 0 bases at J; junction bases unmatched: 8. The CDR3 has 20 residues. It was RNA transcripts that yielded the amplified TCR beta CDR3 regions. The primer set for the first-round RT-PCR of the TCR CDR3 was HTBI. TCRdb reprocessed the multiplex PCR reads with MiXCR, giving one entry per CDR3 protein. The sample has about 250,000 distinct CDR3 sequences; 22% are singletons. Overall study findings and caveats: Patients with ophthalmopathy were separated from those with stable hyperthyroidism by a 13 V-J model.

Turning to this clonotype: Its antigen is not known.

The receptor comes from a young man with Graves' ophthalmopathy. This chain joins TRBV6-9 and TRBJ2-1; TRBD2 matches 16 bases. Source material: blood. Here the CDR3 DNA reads TGTGCCAGCAGTTACTTGGGACTAGCGGGAGGGATGAGCTCCTACAATGAGCAGTTCTTC. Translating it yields CASSYLGLAGGMSSYNEQFF.